This T cell receptor (beta chain) emerged from a study of blood T cell repertoires in COVID-19. Assay used: immunoSEQ multiplex PCR; TCRdb lists only in-frame clones, some missing. The sample shows 90,000 to 120,000 clones, about 91% of them seen only once. CDR3 length: 13 residues. Trimming pared 6 bases from V and 0 bases from J, leaving 6 bases between. Germline V gene lookup returns CDR1 MNHEY and CDR2 SVGAGI. This sequence was found in a man in his forties or fifties with active or convalescent COVID-19. The J gene is TRBJ1-5, the V gene TRBV6-5; D is ambiguous. The sequenced sample was peripheral blood. CDR3 residues: CASSLSSNQPQHF. The CDR3 bases are TGTGCCAGCAGCCTTTCTAGCAATCAGCCCCAGCATTTT.